Shown below are 16 T cell receptor beta chains from a single sample sequenced in a study of blood T cells in healthy people across ages. It was with a sample-barcoded 5' primer and a J-beta primer mix that a second PCR of roughly 6 to 12 cycles was run. TCRdb re-called the 5' RACE reads with MiXCR, one entry per CDR3 protein. The table has over a million distinct CDR3 sequences, 42% seen once. The sequenced sample consisted of blood. The receptors were sampled from a woman between 18 and 29 years old in good health.

The chain combines TRBV18 with TRBJ1-6; no clear D. In germline, CDR1 is KGHSH, CDR2 LQKENI. This CDR3 spans 13 amino acids. V was cut by 3 bases and J by 8 bases, with 8 bases left in between. CDR3 sequence (DNA): TGTGCCAGCTCACCCACGATAGATTCACCCCTCCACTTT. The encoded protein is CASSPTIDSPLHF.

This clonotype was found many times. This chain joins TRBV7-9 and TRBJ2-7; tentatively, D is TRBD2 (6 bases). Germline CDR1 reads SEHNR; CDR2 reads FQNEAQ (reference sequence). The CDR3 length is 12 residues. Trimming took off 5 bases at V and 5 bases at J, with 10 bases between the two ends. The CDR3 reads CASSRGGNEQYF. In DNA, the CDR3 is TGTGCCAGCAGCCGTGGAGGGAACGAGCAGTACTTC.

This clonotype was seen just once. The chain links TRBV6-1 to TRBJ1-5, with a possible D match to TRBD1 (5 bases). V gave up 3 bases and J gave up 8 bases, with 11 bases separating them. This CDR3 comprises 13 residues. Per the germline V gene, CDR1 is MNHNS and CDR2 is SASEGT. CDR3 DNA sequence: TGTGCCAGCAGTGAGGAGGGGCGGGAGCCCCAGCATTTT. Translation gives CASSEEGREPQHF.

The chain has TRBV6-1 and TRBJ1-2, with D tentatively TRBD1 (5 bases). CDR1 is MNHNS and CDR2 is SASEGT in the germline V gene. The CDR3 runs 13 residues. V dropped 8 bases and J dropped 2 bases, with 12 bases sitting between them. The CDR3 bases are TGTGCCAGCCTACCCGACAGCAACTATGGCTACACCTTC. It codes for CASLPDSNYGYTF.

This chain uses TRBV3-1 with TRBJ2-6; weak D call: TRBD1 (6 bases). Trimming removed 3 bases at V and 1 base at J, with 7 bases between. Germline V gene data show CDR1 as LGHDT and CDR2 as YNNKEL (reference sequence). The CDR3 sequence is 15 residues long. CDR3 amino acids: CASSHTGSGANVLTF. The CDR3 DNA sequence: TGTGCCAGCAGCCACACAGGGTCTGGGGCCAACGTCCTGACTTTC.

As regards this clonotype: Germline is not matched at one junction end, which may reflect a read error. The V gene is TRBV15, the J gene TRBJ2-7, with D unresolved. The CDR3 is made up of 13 amino acids. Germline CDR1 and CDR2: LNHNV and YYDKDF (reference sequence). Here the CDR3 reads CATSRESSYEQYF. Written as DNA, the CDR3 is TGTGCCACCAGCCGAGAGAGCTCCTACGAGCAGTACTTC.

This clonotype was counted a few times. V and J are TRBV4-2 and TRBJ2-1; 8 nucleotides line up with TRBD2. This CDR3 contains 18 residues. J was trimmed by 5 bases and V by 0 bases; bases with no gene match: 12. Germline loops: CDR1 LGHNA, CDR2 YNFKEQ. CDR3 protein: CASSQESGVVAGNNEQFF. CDR3 nucleotide sequence: TGTGCCAGCAGCCAAGAGTCGGGGGTAGTAGCGGGGAACAATGAGCAGTTCTTC.

This clonotype has just a few counts. The V and J genes are TRBV21-1 and TRBJ1-1. TRBV21-1 is designated a pseudogene. The CDR3 length is 15 residues. CDR3: CASSKDAGDNTEAFF. CDR3 DNA: TGTGCCAGCAGCAAAGATGCGGGAGATAACACTGAAGCTTTCTTT.

This chain uses TRBV20-1 with TRBJ1-1, with D tentatively TRBD1 (5 bases). The length of the CDR3 is 15 residues. Per germline, CDR1 DFQATT and CDR2 SNEGSKA (reference sequence). The V and J ends lost 1 base and 0 bases respectively, with 12 bases between them. The CDR3 reads CSARGQGTMNTEAFF. For the CDR3, the DNA is TGCAGTGCTAGAGGGCAGGGAACGATGAACACTGAAGCTTTCTTT.

The chain links TRBV11-2 to TRBJ2-3, with a tentative D call TRBD1 (5 bases). Between the trimmed V and J ends, which lost 5 bases and 6 bases, there was a span of 24 bases. Germline assignment: CDR1 SGHAT and CDR2 FQNNGV. The CDR3 is 17 amino acids. The CDR3 DNA is TGTGCCAGCAGCCTTACTCCAAGGTCAATCAAGGGGGATACGCAGTATTTT. It translates to CASSLTPRSIKGDTQYF.

This clonotype was seen a few times. This chain uses TRBV6-5 with TRBJ2-1; D unresolved. The V gene lost 5 bases and the J gene lost 10 bases, with 12 bases spanning the gap. This CDR3 has 12 residues. Germline values: CDR1 MNHEY, CDR2 SVGAGI. This CDR3 reads CASSRFTGEQFF. CDR3 DNA sequence: TGTGCCAGCAGTCGATTCACCGGGGAGCAGTTCTTC.

The CDR3: CANVKGDSTDTQYF. The DNA of the CDR3 is TGTGCCAACGTCAAAGGGGACAGCACAGATACGCAGTATTTT. The chain links TRBV12-3 or TRBV12-4 to TRBJ2-3; D may match TRBD1 or TRBD2 (5 bases each). This CDR3 is 14 amino acids long. The V end was cut by 10 bases, the J end by 0 bases, with 14 bases between.

With regard to this clonotype: A junction end diverges from the germline sequence, so it may reflect a read error. The chain uses TRBV9 and TRBJ2-2; D call uncertain. The CDR3 is 12 residues long. The germline CDR1 and CDR2 sequences are SGDLS and YYNGEE. The CDR3 loop is CAGSVRSGELFF. The CDR3 bases are TGTGCCGGCAGCGTCCGCTCCGGGGAGCTGTTTTTT.

This clonotype was detected only once. This chain joins TRBV2 and TRBJ2-1, with TRBD1 as a possible D gene (5 bases). CDR3 length: 13 amino acids. The V end lost 1 base, the J end lost 6 bases, and 7 bases lay between the germline ends. The germline V gene encodes CDR1 SNHLY and CDR2 FYNNEI. The CDR3 spells CASSEGTSNEQFF. For the CDR3, the DNA is TGTGCCAGCAGTGAAGGGACAAGCAATGAGCAGTTCTTC.

The chain is built from TRBV6-2 or TRBV6-3 and TRBJ2-3, with TRBD2 matching 8 bases. The J segment lost 4 bases and the V segment lost 7 bases, leaving 4 bases of the junction unmatched. Looked up from germline, CDR1 is MNHEY and CDR2 is SVGEGT. CDR3 length equals 13 residues. The chain's CDR3 is CASTHGGADTQYF. The CDR3 nucleotides read TGTGCCAGCACCCACGGGGGGGCAGATACGCAGTATTTT.

This clonotype occurred a few times. This chain links TRBV27 with TRBJ2-1; TRBD1 matches 9 bases. V shed 7 bases, J shed 2 bases, and the junction held 6 bases outside the gene matches. The germline CDR1 and CDR2 sequences are MNHEY and SMNVEV (reference sequence). This CDR3 contains 15 residues. The DNA of the CDR3 is TGTGCCAGCAACCTGGACAGGGGAACCTACAATGAGCAGTTCTTC. It encodes CASNLDRGTYNEQFF.